This record looks at one T cell receptor (beta chain) sequence and its context. The extraction recovered at least 5.5 micrograms of total RNA per sample. A sample-barcoded 5' primer and a J-beta primer mix were used in a second PCR of roughly 7 to 11 cycles. TCRdb reprocessed the 5' RACE reads with MiXCR, giving one entry per CDR3 protein. The sample holds about 1,400,000 distinct CDR3 sequences, almost 60% seen once. This entry is derived from a study of blood T cells in healthy people across ages. Deletions cut 4 bases from V and 7 bases from J, with 13 bases between. CDR1 MNHEY and CDR2 SMNVEV come from the germline V gene (reference sequence). There are 13 residues in the CDR3.

This sequence originates from a man younger than 35 in good health. Sequencing input: blood. The chain links TRBV27 to TRBJ1-1, with D possibly matching TRBD1 (5 bases). CDR3 sequence reads: CASSYGMGGEAFF. CDR3 coding DNA: TGTGCCAGCAGTTATGGGATGGGGGGTGAAGCTTTCTTT.